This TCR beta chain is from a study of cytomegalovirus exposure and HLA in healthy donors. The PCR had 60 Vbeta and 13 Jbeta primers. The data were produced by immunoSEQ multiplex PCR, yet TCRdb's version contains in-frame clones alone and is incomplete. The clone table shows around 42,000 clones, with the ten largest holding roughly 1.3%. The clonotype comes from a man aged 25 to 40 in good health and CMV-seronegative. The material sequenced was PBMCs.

The CDR3 reads CASSLVSGKNTEAFF. CDR3 nucleotide sequence: TGTGCCAGCAGCTTAGTTTCAGGGAAGAACACTGAAGCTTTCTTT. V is TRBV7-9 and J is TRBJ1-1, with a weak D call TRBD1 (5 bases). With 1 base removed from V and 1 base from J, the gap between germline ends came to 10 bases. Germline V CDR1 and CDR2: SEHNR, FQNEAQ (reference sequence). CDR3 length: 15 residues.